Presented here are 28 T cell receptor beta chains from one specimen sequenced in a study of shared clonotypes between healthy human individuals. The protocol was immunoSEQ multiplex PCR, while the TCRdb copy is restricted to in-frame clones and leaves out a portion. The sample has hundreds of thousands of clones; 70% to 80% are singletons. Input material: PBMCs. The receptors here all came from a woman in her thirties or forties in good health. Some clones in this sample may be carry-over from other donors' samples.

The chain combines TRBV28 with TRBJ2-7; 8 bases match TRBD2. The V gene's germline CDR1 is MDHEN and CDR2 SYDVKM. The CDR3 is 15 amino acids. The J segment lost 1 base and the V segment lost 2 bases, leaving 4 bases of the junction unmatched. The CDR3 DNA is TGTGCCAGCAGTTTAACTCGCGGGGGGTCCTACGAGCAGTACTTC. Protein sequence: CASSLTRGGSYEQYF.

This chain links TRBV27 with TRBJ2-2; no reliable D call. V lost 5 bases and J lost 2, with 9 bases in between. Germline CDR1 is MNHEY and CDR2 is SMNVEV (reference sequence). This CDR3 contains 14 residues. CDR3 nucleotides: TGTGCCAGCAGTGCCCCCGGCAACACCGGGGAGCTGTTTTTT. Amino acid sequence: CASSAPGNTGELFF.

The chain carries TRBV7-2 and TRBJ2-7; 10 bases are shared with TRBD2. V was clipped by 2 bases and J by 3 bases; unmatched bases: 7. Per the germline V gene, CDR1 is SGHTA and CDR2 is FQGNSA. The CDR3 extends over 16 amino acids. This CDR3 reads CASSLTYSSGSYEQYF. The CDR3 DNA reads as TGTGCCAGCAGCTTAACCTACTCTAGCGGGAGCTACGAGCAGTACTTC.

As regards this clone: Distinct nucleotide sequences in the sample also encode this CDR3. This chain links TRBV5-4 with TRBJ2-3; no definite D call. There are 12 residues in the CDR3. The germline V gene encodes CDR1 SGHNT and CDR2 YYREEE (reference sequence). Trimming shortened V by 4 bases and J by 3 bases, and 6 bases separated the two germline ends. This CDR3 reads CASSPGTDTQYF. CDR3 coding DNA: TGTGCCAGCAGCCCAGGAACAGATACGCAGTATTTT.

The V gene is TRBV7-2, the J gene TRBJ1-2; no clear D gene. Per germline, CDR1 SGHTA and CDR2 FQGNSA. Trimming pared 7 bases from V and 4 bases from J, leaving 19 bases between. The CDR3 sequence is 15 residues long. The CDR3 protein is CASMPTAGQPYGYTF. In DNA form, the CDR3 reads TGTGCCAGCATGCCCACTGCGGGCCAGCCCTATGGCTACACCTTC.

The chain carries TRBV6-1 and TRBJ1-3; maybe TRBD1 (5 bases). The CDR3 spans 14 residues. Germline loops: CDR1 MNHNS, CDR2 SASEGT. V shed 6 bases and J shed 4 bases, with 13 bases lying between them. CDR3 region: CASSGGHDGNTIYF. The CDR3 DNA reads as TGTGCCAGCAGCGGAGGACACGACGGAAACACCATATATTTT.

This clone was detected only once. The chain joins TRBV15 to TRBJ2-1; 8 positions agree with TRBD1. Germline assignment: CDR1 LNHNV and CDR2 YYDKDF (reference sequence). V gave up 0 bases and J gave up 4 bases; unmatched junction bases: 14. The CDR3 runs 19 residues. The CDR3 sequence is CATSRDRRAGQGAYNEQFF. The CDR3 nucleotides are TGTGCCACCAGCAGAGATCGGCGAGCTGGGCAGGGGGCTTACAATGAGCAGTTCTTC.

This sequence joins TRBV9 and TRBJ2-1, with 12 bases matching TRBD2. Germline V gene data show CDR1 as SGDLS and CDR2 as YYNGEE. The CDR3 contains 15 residues. Trimming at V came to 2 bases and at J to 10 bases, leaving 7 bases not matched to a gene. CDR3 sequence: CASSVRLAGEGEQFF. As DNA, the CDR3 is TGTGCCAGCAGCGTCCGACTAGCGGGAGAAGGGGAGCAGTTCTTC.

This clone was seen only a few times. V gene TRBV29-1 combines with J gene TRBJ2-2; 8 bases align to TRBD1. The V gene end was trimmed by 6 bases and the J gene end by 7 bases; junction bases not matched to a gene: 4. The length of the CDR3 is 12 residues. CDR1 and CDR2 from the germline V gene are SQVTM and ANQGSEA. The CDR3 nucleotides are TGCAGCGTCAAACAGGGGGACGGGGAGCTGTTTTTT. Its translation is CSVKQGDGELFF.

This clone was observed a single time. The genes are TRBV9 and TRBJ2-3, with D perhaps matching TRBD2 (6 bases). This CDR3 comprises 15 residues. Germline CDR1 SGDLS, CDR2 YYNGEE. With 4 bases removed from V and 2 bases from J, the gap between germline ends came to 14 bases. This chain's CDR3 is CASSPSSVTTDTQYF. CDR3 bases: TGTGCCAGCAGCCCCTCTAGCGTAACCACAGATACGCAGTATTTT.

The genes are TRBV7-2 and TRBJ1-1; D perhaps matches TRBD1 (6 bases). Trimming removed 2 bases at V and 0 bases at J, with 7 bases between. This CDR3 has 14 amino acids. Germline V CDR1 and CDR2: SGHTA, FQGNSA. CDR3 residues: CASSLQGMNTEAFF. The CDR3 DNA follows: TGTGCCAGCAGCTTACAGGGGATGAACACTGAAGCTTTCTTT.

The V gene is TRBV5-1, the J gene TRBJ1-4, with 7 bases identical to TRBD1. Germline CDR1 and CDR2: SGHRS and YFSETQ. This CDR3 contains 14 residues. Germline trimming cut 4 bases from V and 8 bases from J; bases unmatched to any gene: 8. This chain's CDR3 is CASSAGTEGEKLFF. The DNA for the CDR3 is TGCGCCAGCAGCGCTGGGACAGAGGGAGAAAAACTGTTTTTT.

The genes are TRBV10-3 and TRBJ2-1, with TRBD2 matching over 9 bases. The V segment lost 3 bases and the J segment 3 bases; nucleotides outside the gene matches: 6. The germline V gene encodes CDR1 ENHRY and CDR2 SYGVKD. CDR3 length: 16 amino acids. This CDR3 is CAISDPGLAGYNEQFF. The CDR3 coding sequence is TGTGCCATCAGTGACCCGGGACTAGCTGGCTACAATGAGCAGTTCTTC.

This clone was counted once. The rearrangement links TRBV9 to TRBJ1-5; D perhaps matches TRBD1 (5 bases). Trimming took 4 bases from V and 6 from J, leaving 14 bases between them. CDR3 length: 14 residues. Looked up from germline, CDR1 is SGDLS and CDR2 is YYNGEE. The CDR3 loop is CASSPSGVGQPQHF. CDR3 coding DNA: TGTGCCAGCAGCCCCTCGGGGGTTGGTCAGCCCCAGCATTTT.

The chain carries TRBV6-5 and TRBJ2-7, with 7 bases aligning to TRBD2. V lost 7 bases, J lost 1 base, and 10 bases stayed unmatched. The CDR3 contains 15 residues. Per the germline V gene, CDR1 is MNHEY and CDR2 is SVGAGI. The CDR3 protein is CASKTSTSVSYEQYF. The CDR3 DNA is TGTGCCAGCAAAACGTCCACTAGCGTTTCCTACGAGCAGTACTTC.

V usage is TRBV9 and J usage is TRBJ2-3; no clear D gene. CDR3 length equals 11 residues. V lost 4 bases, J lost 2 bases, and 2 bases lay in between. The V gene's germline CDR1 is SGDLS and CDR2 YYNGEE. The CDR3 protein is CASSSTDTQYF. CDR3 sequence (DNA): TGTGCCAGCAGCTCCACAGATACGCAGTATTTT.

The chain couples TRBV30 to TRBJ2-5, with TRBD2 matching 7 bases. From germline, CDR1 is GTSNPN and CDR2 SVGIG (reference sequence). J lost 4 bases, V lost 2 bases, and 1 base had no gene match. The CDR3 has 12 residues. The chain's CDR3 is CAWSLAGETQYF. The CDR3 nucleotides read TGTGCCTGGAGTTTAGCGGGAGAGACCCAGTACTTC.

The V call is TRBV7-9, the J call TRBJ1-2, with 8 bases aligning to TRBD1. Germline lookup yields CDR1 SEHNR and CDR2 FQNEAQ (reference sequence). This CDR3 contains 16 residues. The J segment lost 0 bases and the V segment lost 5 bases, leaving 8 bases of the junction unmatched. CDR3 in DNA: TGTGCCAGCAGCCAGACAGGGGACTCAGCTAACTATGGCTACACCTTC. Its protein product is CASSQTGDSANYGYTF.

A remark on this clone: Being one base from a much bigger clone, this may be a read error. This chain uses TRBV30 with TRBJ1-2; no clear D gene. Per germline, CDR1 GTSNPN and CDR2 SVGIG (reference sequence). The V and J ends lost 4 bases and 4 bases respectively, with 13 bases between them. This CDR3 contains 13 residues. CDR3 region: CAWKAPPSYGYTF. The CDR3 DNA reads TGTGCCTGGAAGGCTCCCCCTAGCTATGGCTACACCTTC. Full variable domain (rest looked up from reference TRBV30 and TRBJ1-2): SQTIHQWPATLVQPVGSPLSLECTVEGTSNPNLYWYRQAAGRGLQLLFYSVGIGQISSEVPQNLSASRPQDRQFILSSKKLLLSDSGFYLCAWKAPPSYGYTFGSGTRLTVV.

V usage is TRBV28 and J usage is TRBJ2-5; D remains ambiguous. Per germline, CDR1 MDHEN and CDR2 SYDVKM. This CDR3 comprises 14 residues. V was trimmed by 3 bases and J by 0 bases, leaving 8 bases between them. Here the CDR3 reads CASSLVQNQETQYF. The CDR3 DNA follows: TGTGCCAGCAGTTTGGTACAGAACCAAGAGACCCAGTACTTC.

The chain employs TRBV7-6 and TRBJ1-5, with a tentative D call TRBD1 (6 bases). CDR1 and CDR2 (germline): SGHVS, FNYEAQ. This CDR3 is built from 13 residues. Deletions cut 1 base from V and 7 bases from J, with 8 bases between. CDR3 protein: CASSLDQGQPQHF. For the CDR3, the DNA is TGTGCCAGCAGCTTAGATCAGGGGCAGCCCCAGCATTTT.

This clone has ten or more counts. The chain couples TRBV2 to TRBJ2-7; D is undetermined. V dropped 6 bases and J dropped 1 base, with 4 bases sitting between them. Germline V lookup: CDR1 SNHLY, CDR2 FYNNEI. The CDR3 is 11 residues long. The CDR3 loop reads CASRGSYEQYF. For the CDR3, the DNA is TGTGCCAGCAGAGGTTCCTACGAGCAGTACTTC.

The chain employs TRBV2 and TRBJ2-7; 7 nucleotides line up with TRBD1. The V and J ends lost 4 bases and 2 bases, in that order; junction bases with no gene match: 8. There are 15 residues in the CDR3. Germline V gene sequence: CDR1 SNHLY, CDR2 FYNNEI. The chain's CDR3 is CASSAVQGTPYEQYF. The CDR3 nucleotides are TGTGCCAGCAGTGCGGTACAGGGGACCCCCTACGAGCAGTACTTC.

V and J are TRBV4-1 and TRBJ2-7; D is uncertain. The CDR3 length is 14 residues. V was clipped by 4 bases and J by 1 base, with 11 bases between them. Germline-derived CDR1 and CDR2 are MGHRA and YSYEKL. The CDR3 here is CASSPRWGSYEQYF. The CDR3 DNA follows: TGCGCCAGCAGCCCTAGATGGGGATCCTACGAGCAGTACTTC.

V is TRBV11-2 and J is TRBJ2-5, with 8 bases lining up with TRBD2. The CDR3 covers 13 residues. Trimming took 5 bases from V and 7 from J; bases not matched to a gene: 6. The V gene's germline CDR1 is SGHAT and CDR2 FQNNGV. The DNA for the CDR3 is TGTGCCAGCAGCCCACTAGCGGAGGCGACCCAGTACTTC. It is translated as CASSPLAEATQYF.

The V call is TRBV2, the J call TRBJ2-1, with 11 bases matching TRBD2. Germline values: CDR1 SNHLY, CDR2 FYNNEI. This CDR3 region has 15 residues. The ends lost 8 bases at V and 4 bases at J; junction bases unmatched: 7. The CDR3 reads CASRNLAGGYNEQFF. DNA of the CDR3: TGTGCCAGCCGGAACCTAGCGGGAGGATACAATGAGCAGTTCTTC.

This clone was observed once. This rearrangement joins TRBV29-1 to TRBJ2-1; 8 bases align to TRBD2. V shed 4 bases, J shed 8 bases, and the junction held 22 bases outside the gene matches. The V gene's germline CDR1 is SQVTM and CDR2 ANQGSEA. The CDR3 runs to 18 residues. CDR3 sequence (DNA): TGCAGCGTTGTCGGGGGAGCGGGAGTTTTCGGGGGTATGGATGAGCAGTTCTTC. Its protein product is CSVVGGAGVFGGMDEQFF.

This CDR3 reads CAWSRAYTEAFF. The CDR3 bases are TGTGCCTGGAGTCGGGCCTACACTGAAGCTTTCTTT. This chain uses TRBV30 with TRBJ1-1; the D is unclear. CDR1 and CDR2 from the germline V gene are GTSNPN and SVGIG (reference sequence). CDR3 length: 12 residues. V lost 2 bases to trimming and J lost 3 bases, with 7 bases between them.